This T cell receptor (beta chain) was retrieved from a study of regulatory T cells in long-lasting Graves disease. Study as a whole: The study enrolled newly diagnosed Graves' patients on antithyroid drugs under 3 months.

In its sample, this clonotype was seen a few times. Arm-PCR of CDR3 regions and iRepertoire HTBI primers were used to build TCR beta libraries. Per the original methods: In the combined samples, under 80 TRBV and 11 to 15 TRBJ segments were identified. MiXCR, run by TCRdb on the multiplex PCR reads, gives a single entry per CDR3 protein. Here the V and J calls rest on TCRdb's processing, not on the authors' analysis. This table has hundreds of thousands of distinct CDR3 sequences, 16% appearing once. Specified time point: newly diagnosed GD, antithyroid drugs for less than 3 months. PBMC RNA served as the TCR library source. The V end was cut by 4 bases, the J end by 2 bases, with 14 bases between. The germline V gene encodes CDR1 MGHRA and CDR2 YSYEKL. The CDR3 is made up of 15 amino acids. These data were also reused for a study on T cells in Graves' hyperthyroidism and ophthalmopathy. Per that study: Diagnostic decisions used clinical symptoms, serum thyroxine and TRAb, thyroid ultrasound and orbital computed tomography.

The chain carries TRBV4-1 and TRBJ1-2; TRBD1 might be the D (5 bases). The sample in question was peripheral blood mononuclear cells (PBMCs), obtained at new diagnosis, from a patient treated with antithyroid drugs. This sequence was found in a man in his forties with Graves disease. The chain's CDR3 is CASSRTQGENYGYTF. DNA of the CDR3: TGCGCCAGCAGCCGTACCCAGGGAGAGAACTATGGCTACACCTTC.